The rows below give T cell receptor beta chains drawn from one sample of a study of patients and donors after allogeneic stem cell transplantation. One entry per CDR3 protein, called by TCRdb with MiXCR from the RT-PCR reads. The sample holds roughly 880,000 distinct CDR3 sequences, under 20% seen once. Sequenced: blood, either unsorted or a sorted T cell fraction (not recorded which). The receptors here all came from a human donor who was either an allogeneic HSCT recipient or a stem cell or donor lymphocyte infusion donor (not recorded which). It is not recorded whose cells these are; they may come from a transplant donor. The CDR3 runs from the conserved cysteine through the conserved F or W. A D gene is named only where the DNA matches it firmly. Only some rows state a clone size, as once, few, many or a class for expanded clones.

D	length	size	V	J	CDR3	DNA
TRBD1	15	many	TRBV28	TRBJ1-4	CASSPRQGRYEKLFF	TGTGCCAGCAGTCCCAGACAGGGGCGTTATGAAAAACTGTTTTTT
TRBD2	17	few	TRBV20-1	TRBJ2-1	CSARDPKTGRAFDEQFF	TGCAGTGCTAGAGACCCCAAAACCGGGAGGGCTTTCGATGAGCAGTTCTTC
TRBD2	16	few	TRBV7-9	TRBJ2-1	CASSSNLAGGRNEQFF	TGTGCCAGCAGTTCAAACCTAGCGGGAGGTCGAAATGAGCAGTTCTTC
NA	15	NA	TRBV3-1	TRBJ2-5	CASSQGLNGWETQYF	TGTGCCAGCAGCCAAGGGCTAAATGGCTGGGAGACCCAGTACTTC
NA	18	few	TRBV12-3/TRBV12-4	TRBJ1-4	CASSSNPQTGGFNEKLFF	TGTGCCAGCAGCTCAAACCCTCAGACAGGAGGGTTTAATGAAAAACTGTTTTTT
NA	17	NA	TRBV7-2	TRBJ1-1	CASSLQGGEGAHTEAFF	TGTGCCAGCAGCTTACAGGGCGGAGAAGGGGCTCACACTGAAGCTTTCTTT
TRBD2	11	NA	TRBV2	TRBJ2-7	CASTSGAEQYF	TGTGCCAGCACTAGCGGGGCCGAACAGTACTTC
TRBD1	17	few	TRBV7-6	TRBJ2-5	CASSLTGQGSIGETQYF	TGTGCCAGCAGCTTAACTGGACAGGGGAGTATTGGCGAGACCCAGTACTTC
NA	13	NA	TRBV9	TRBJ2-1	CASSVGLVFEQFF	TGTGCCAGCAGCGTAGGACTAGTCTTTGAGCAGTTCTTC
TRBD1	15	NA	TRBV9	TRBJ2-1	CASSTQGQTYNEQFF	TGTGCCAGCAGCACCCAGGGACAGACCTACAATGAGCAGTTCTTC
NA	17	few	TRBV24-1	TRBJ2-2	CATSDLGGGTNTGELFF	TGTGCCACCAGTGATTTGGGAGGGGGAACGAACACCGGGGAGCTGTTTTTT
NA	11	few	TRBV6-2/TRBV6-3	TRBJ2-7	CASGLGREQYF	TGTGCCAGCGGGCTCGGAAGGGAGCAGTACTTC
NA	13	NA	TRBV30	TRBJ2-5	CAWSPDGPLTQYF	TGTGCCTGGAGTCCGGACGGTCCGTTGACCCAGTACTTC
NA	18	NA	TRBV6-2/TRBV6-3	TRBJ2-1	CASSYDSLAISTYNEQFF	TGTGCCAGCAGTTACGACTCGTTAGCGATATCAACCTACAATGAGCAGTTCTTC
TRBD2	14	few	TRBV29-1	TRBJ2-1	CSSWTSGGYNEQFF	TGCAGCTCCTGGACTAGCGGGGGTTACAATGAGCAGTTCTTC
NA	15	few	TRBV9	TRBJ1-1	CASSVEGQAITEAFF	TGTGCCAGCAGCGTAGAAGGGCAGGCAATCACTGAAGCTTTCTTT
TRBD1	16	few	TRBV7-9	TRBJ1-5	CASSARTGDVNQPQHF	TGTGCCAGCAGCGCGCGGACAGGGGATGTAAATCAGCCCCAGCATTTT
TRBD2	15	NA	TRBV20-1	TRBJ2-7	CSARDLAGVRGEQYF	TGCAGTGCTAGAGATCTAGCGGGGGTCCGTGGGGAGCAGTACTTC
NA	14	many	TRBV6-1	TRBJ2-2	CASSRRPNTGELFF	TGTGCCAGCAGTAGGCGCCCGAACACCGGGGAGCTGTTTTTT
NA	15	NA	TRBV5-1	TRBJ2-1	CASRLPGVGVNEQFF	TGCGCCAGCAGGCTTCCGGGCGTCGGGGTCAATGAGCAGTTCTTC
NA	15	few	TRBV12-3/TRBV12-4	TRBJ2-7	CASRPHMRGSYEQYF	TGTGCCAGCAGGCCACACATGAGGGGTTCCTACGAGCAGTACTTC
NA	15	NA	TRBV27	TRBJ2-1	CASSRRGASYNEQFF	TGTGCCAGCAGTCGGAGGGGGGCGTCCTACAATGAGCAGTTCTTC
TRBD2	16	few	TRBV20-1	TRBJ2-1	CGFPRGLAGSYNEQFF	TGCGGATTCCCCCGAGGACTAGCGGGATCCTACAATGAGCAGTTCTTC
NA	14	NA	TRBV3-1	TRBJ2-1	CASSQTGSDNEQFF	TGTGCCAGCAGCCAAACAGGTAGCGACAATGAGCAGTTCTTC
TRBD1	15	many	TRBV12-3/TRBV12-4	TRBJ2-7	CASSRDREATYEQYF	TGTGCCAGCAGCCGAGACAGGGAAGCCACCTACGAGCAGTACTTC
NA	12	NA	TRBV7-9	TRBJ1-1	CASSFTGNEAFF	TGTGCCAGCAGCTTTACGGGGAATGAAGCTTTCTTT
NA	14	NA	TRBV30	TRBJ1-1	CAWSVRVVGFEAFF	TGTGCCTGGAGTGTACGGGTGGTAGGATTCGAAGCTTTCTTT
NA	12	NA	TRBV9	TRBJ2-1	CASSEEPSEQFF	TGTGCCAGCAGCGAGGAACCCTCCGAGCAGTTCTTC
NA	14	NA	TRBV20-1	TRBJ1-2	CSARGGVNNYGYTF	TGCAGTGCCCGGGGGGGGGTTAATAACTATGGCTACACCTTC
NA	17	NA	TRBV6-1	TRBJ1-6	CASSKTRPRDLTSPLHF	TGTGCCAGCAGTAAAACGCGCCCCAGGGATCTGACTTCACCCCTCCACTTT
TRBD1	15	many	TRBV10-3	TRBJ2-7	CAISEGGQGIYEQYF	TGTGCCATCAGTGAGGGGGGACAGGGGATTTACGAGCAGTACTTC
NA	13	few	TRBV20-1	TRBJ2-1	CSAHTPLGNEQFF	TGCAGTGCCCACACCCCCCTGGGGAATGAGCAGTTCTTC
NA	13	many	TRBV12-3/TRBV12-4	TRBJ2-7	CASSLKGAYEQYF	TGTGCCAGCAGTTTAAAGGGGGCCTACGAGCAGTACTTC
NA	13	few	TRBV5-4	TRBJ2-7	CASGPTGTGEQYF	TGTGCCAGCGGCCCAACAGGGACGGGTGAGCAGTACTTC
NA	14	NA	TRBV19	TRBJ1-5	CASSILGSNQPQHF	TGTGCCAGTAGTATATTAGGGAGCAATCAGCCCCAGCATTTT